Below are 14 T cell receptor beta chains sequenced from a single sample in a study of T cell responses to AZD1222 COVID-19 vaccine. Assay: immunoSEQ multiplex PCR; the TCRdb copy retains only in-frame clones and omits some. Of some 200,000 clones in the sample, more than 90% were seen once. The sample here was peripheral blood, taken 28 days after the second dose of the MenACWY control vaccine. These receptors all come from an adult who received the MenACWY meningococcal vaccine as a control.

The V gene is TRBV3-1 (or the pseudogene TRBV3-2), the J gene TRBJ2-1, with 9 bases aligning to TRBD2. This CDR3 has 17 residues. Trimming took 4 bases from V and 4 from J; bases not matched to a gene: 11. CDR1 and CDR2 (germline): LGHDT, YNNKEL (reference sequence). CDR3 coding DNA: TGTGCCAGCAGCCCGGGGCTAGGACTAGCGACTTACAATGAGCAGTTCTTC. It is translated as CASSPGLGLATYNEQFF.

This sequence joins TRBV30 and TRBJ1-1; TRBD1 is a possible D gene (5 bases). Trimming removed 1 base at V and 4 bases at J, with 10 bases between. CDR1 is GTSNPN, CDR2 SVGIG, per germline (reference sequence). CDR3 length: 13 residues. The CDR3 is CAWSAGRGTEAFF. The DNA of the CDR3 is TGTGCCTGGAGTGCAGGTAGGGGCACTGAAGCTTTCTTT. The full variable domain, its missing parts supplied by reference TRBV30 and TRBJ1-1, is SQTIHQWPATLVQPVGSPLSLECTVEGTSNPNLYWYRQAAGRGLQLLFYSVGIGQISSEVPQNLSASRPQDRQFILSSKKLLLSDSGFYLCAWSAGRGTEAFFGQGTRLTVV.

As regards this clone: In the same sample, other DNA sequences code for this CDR3. The chain is built from TRBV20-1 and TRBJ2-7; D gene unclear. The germline V gene has CDR1 DFQATT and CDR2 SNEGSKA (reference sequence). The CDR3 has 11 amino acids. Trimming took off 3 bases at V and 2 bases at J, with 5 bases between the two ends. The CDR3 reads CSARATYEQYF. CDR3 DNA: TGCAGTGCTAGGGCCACCTACGAGCAGTACTTC.

This clone was seen once. The rearrangement joins TRBV24-1 to TRBJ1-2; 9 bases align to TRBD1. Germline V gene lookup returns CDR1 KGHDR and CDR2 SFDVKD. After removal of 3 bases from V and 6 bases from J, the junction contained 10 bases not matched to a gene. The CDR3 length is 16 residues. The DNA of the CDR3 is TGTGCCACCAGTGATCCAATGGGACAGGGAGGGCATGGCTACACCTTC. It yields the protein CATSDPMGQGGHGYTF.

The chain carries TRBV7-2 and TRBJ2-5; tentatively, D is TRBD1 (5 bases). Germline CDR1 is SGHTA and CDR2 is FQGNSA. Trimming removed 1 base from V and 5 bases from J, with 17 bases in between. The CDR3 extends over 16 amino acids. This chain's CDR3 is CASSLGGPTPQETQYF. CDR3 DNA: TGTGCCAGCAGCTTAGGGGGCCCTACTCCCCAGGAGACCCAGTACTTC.

The chain combines TRBV4-3 with TRBJ1-1; perhaps TRBD1 as D (6 bases). This CDR3 has 13 residues. The germline gives CDR1 LGHNA, CDR2 YSLEER. V was pared by 0 bases and J by 4 bases, with 6 bases between. DNA of the CDR3: TGCGCCAGCAGCCAAGAAGGGGGCACTGAAGCTTTCTTT. Protein sequence: CASSQEGGTEAFF.

This clone was observed once. The chain is built from TRBV5-4 and TRBJ2-5, with 8 bases aligning to TRBD2. With V trimmed by 2 bases and J by 3 bases, 0 bases remained unmatched. This CDR3 contains 13 residues. Germline CDR1 and CDR2: SGHNT and YYREEE (reference sequence). CDR3: CASSFSGEETQYF. The DNA for the CDR3 is TGTGCCAGCAGCTTTAGCGGGGAAGAGACCCAGTACTTC.

This sequence joins TRBV7-9 and TRBJ2-5, with no clear D. The CDR3 length is 11 residues. Germline values: CDR1 SEHNR, CDR2 FQNEAQ (reference sequence). Trimming cost V 3 bases and J 5 bases, with 4 bases left between them. The CDR3 spells CASSFGETQYF. The DNA for the CDR3 is TGTGCCAGCAGCTTTGGTGAGACCCAGTACTTC.

The rearrangement uses TRBV7-2 and TRBJ1-1; D remains ambiguous. Germline V CDR1 and CDR2: SGHTA, FQGNSA. V lost 2 bases and J 3 bases, leaving 4 bases between the germline ends. This CDR3 is built from 12 residues. CDR3 residues: CASSLSHTEAFF. CDR3 sequence (DNA): TGTGCCAGCAGCTTATCGCACACTGAAGCTTTCTTT.

This clone was seen only a few times. This chain links TRBV7-8 with TRBJ2-1; no clear D gene. Trimming cost V 3 bases and J 3 bases, with 6 bases left between them. CDR1 SGHVS and CDR2 FQNEAQ come from the germline V gene. This CDR3 has 13 residues. This CDR3 reads CASSFGNYNEQFF. The CDR3 DNA reads TGTGCCAGCAGCTTTGGCAACTACAATGAGCAGTTCTTC.

This clone was counted between two and nine times. CDR3 loop: CATSRRSVAETQYF. CDR3 in DNA: TGTGCCACCAGCAGAAGGTCGGTAGCGGAGACCCAGTACTTC. This chain uses TRBV15 with TRBJ2-5, with D possibly matching TRBD2 (5 bases). Germline V CDR1 and CDR2: LNHNV, YYDKDF (reference sequence). The ends were cut back, 2 bases at V and 5 bases at J, with 12 bases in the middle. CDR3 length: 14 amino acids.

This chain links TRBV21-1 with TRBJ1-2. TRBV21-1 is listed as a pseudogene. This CDR3 comprises 13 residues. CDR3 DNA sequence: TGTGCCAGCAGCAAAGAGGGACCTGATGGCTACACCTTC. This sequence encodes CASSKEGPDGYTF.

This chain connects TRBV11-1 to TRBJ2-1; 10 bases align to TRBD2. This CDR3 region has 15 residues. Trimming at V came to 5 bases and at J to 4 bases, leaving 5 bases not matched to a gene. Germline-derived CDR1 and CDR2 are SGHAT and FQDESV (reference sequence). The CDR3, as DNA: TGTGCCAGCAGCCCAAGGACTAGCGGATACAATGAGCAGTTCTTC. It encodes CASSPRTSGYNEQFF.

This chain connects TRBV10-1 to TRBJ1-1, with a tentative D call TRBD1 (6 bases). The CDR3 loop spans 13 amino acids. Trimming removed 6 bases at V and 6 bases at J, with 14 bases between. Germline CDR1 and CDR2: WNHNN and SYGVQD (reference sequence). For the CDR3, the DNA is TGCGCCAGCAGGGCAGGGGTTCGCGCTGAAGCTTTCTTT. Amino acid sequence: CASRAGVRAEAFF.